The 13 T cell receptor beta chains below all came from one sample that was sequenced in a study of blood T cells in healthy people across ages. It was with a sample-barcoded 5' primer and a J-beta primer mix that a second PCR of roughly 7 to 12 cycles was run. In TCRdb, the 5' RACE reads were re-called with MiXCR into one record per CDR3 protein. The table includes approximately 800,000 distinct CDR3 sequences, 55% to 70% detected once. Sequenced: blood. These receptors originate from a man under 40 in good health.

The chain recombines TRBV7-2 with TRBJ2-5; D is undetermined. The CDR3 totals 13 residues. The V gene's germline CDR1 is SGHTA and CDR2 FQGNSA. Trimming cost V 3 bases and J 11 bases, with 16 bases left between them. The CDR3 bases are TGTGCCAGCAGCTTCTCCATGAACAATGAGCAGTACTTC. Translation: CASSFSMNNEQYF.

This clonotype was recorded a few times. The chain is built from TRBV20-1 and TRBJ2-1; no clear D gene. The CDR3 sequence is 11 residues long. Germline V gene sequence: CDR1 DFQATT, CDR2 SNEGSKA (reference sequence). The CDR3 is CSWWWENEQFF. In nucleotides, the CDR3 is TGCTCTTGGTGGTGGGAAAATGAGCAGTTCTTC.

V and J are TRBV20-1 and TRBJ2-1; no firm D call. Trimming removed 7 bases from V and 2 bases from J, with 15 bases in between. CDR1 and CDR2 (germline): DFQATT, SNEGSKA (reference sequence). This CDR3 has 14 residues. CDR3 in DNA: TGCAGTGTTACTCAGGAAAACCCCTACAATGAGCAGTTCTTC. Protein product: CSVTQENPYNEQFF.

The CDR3 DNA is TGTGCCAGCACCCGAAGGGACAGCTATAGCAATCAGCCCCAGCATTTT. Protein product: CASTRRDSYSNQPQHF. The chain uses TRBV6-6 and TRBJ1-5; 7 bases are a match to TRBD1. Germline V gives CDR1 MNHNY, CDR2 SVGAGI (reference sequence). Trimming removed 7 bases from V and 0 bases from J; junction bases left unmatched: 9. The length of the CDR3 is 16 residues.

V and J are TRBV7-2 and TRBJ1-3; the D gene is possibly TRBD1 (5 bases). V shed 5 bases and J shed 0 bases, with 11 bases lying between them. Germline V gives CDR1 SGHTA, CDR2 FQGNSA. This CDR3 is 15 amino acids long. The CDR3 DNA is TGTGCCAGCAGCCTCGATCAGGGCTCTGGAAACACCATATATTTT. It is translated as CASSLDQGSGNTIYF.

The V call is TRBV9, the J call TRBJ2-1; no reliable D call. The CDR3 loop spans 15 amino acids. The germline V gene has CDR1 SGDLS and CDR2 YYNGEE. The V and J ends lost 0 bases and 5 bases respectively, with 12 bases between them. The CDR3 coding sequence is TGTGCCAGCAGCGTAGCAGGTAATGGCCACAATGAGCAGTTCTTC. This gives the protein CASSVAGNGHNEQFF.

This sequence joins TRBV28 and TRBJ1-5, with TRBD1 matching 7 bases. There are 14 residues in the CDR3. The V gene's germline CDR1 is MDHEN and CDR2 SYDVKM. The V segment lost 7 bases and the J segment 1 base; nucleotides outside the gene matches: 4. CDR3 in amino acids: CASTAGGSNQPQHF. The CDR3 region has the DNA TGTGCCAGCACTGCAGGGGGAAGCAATCAGCCCCAGCATTTT. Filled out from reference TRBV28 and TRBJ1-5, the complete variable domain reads DVKVTQSSRYLVKRTGEKVFLECVQDMDHENMFWYRQDPGLGLRLIYFSYDVKMKEKGDIPEGYSVSREKKERFSLILESASTNQTSMYLCASTAGGSNQPQHFGDGTRLSIL.

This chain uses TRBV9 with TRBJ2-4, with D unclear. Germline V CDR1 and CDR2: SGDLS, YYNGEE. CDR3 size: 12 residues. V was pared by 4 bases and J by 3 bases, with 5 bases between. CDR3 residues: CASSPSKNIQYF. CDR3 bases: TGTGCCAGCAGCCCTAGCAAAAACATTCAGTACTTC.

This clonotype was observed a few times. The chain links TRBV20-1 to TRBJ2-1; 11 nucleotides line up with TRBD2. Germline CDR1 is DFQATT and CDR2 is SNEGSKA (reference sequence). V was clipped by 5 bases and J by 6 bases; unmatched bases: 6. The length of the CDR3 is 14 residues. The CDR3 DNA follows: TGCAGTGCTGAAGGACTAGCGGGCTCCAATGAGCAGTTCTTC. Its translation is CSAEGLAGSNEQFF.

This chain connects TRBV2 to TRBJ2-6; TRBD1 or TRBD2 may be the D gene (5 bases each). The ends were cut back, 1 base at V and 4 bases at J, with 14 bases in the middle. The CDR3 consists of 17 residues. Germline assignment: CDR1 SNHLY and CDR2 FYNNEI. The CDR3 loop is CASSEGWGSWGANVLTF. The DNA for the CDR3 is TGTGCCAGCAGTGAAGGATGGGGGTCGTGGGGGGCCAACGTCCTGACTTTC.

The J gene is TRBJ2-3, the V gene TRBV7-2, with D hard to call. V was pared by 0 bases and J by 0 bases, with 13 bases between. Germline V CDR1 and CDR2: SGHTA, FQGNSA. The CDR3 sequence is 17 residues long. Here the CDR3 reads CASSLAVAEPSTDTQYF. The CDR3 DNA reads TGTGCCAGCAGCTTAGCGGTTGCGGAGCCTAGCACAGATACGCAGTATTTT.

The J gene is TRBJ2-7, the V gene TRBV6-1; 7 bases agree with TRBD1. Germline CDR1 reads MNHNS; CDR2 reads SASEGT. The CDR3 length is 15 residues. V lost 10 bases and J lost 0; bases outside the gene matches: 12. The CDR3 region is CAILRVQGSSYEQYF. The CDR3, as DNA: TGTGCCATCCTTCGGGTACAGGGGAGCTCCTACGAGCAGTACTTC.

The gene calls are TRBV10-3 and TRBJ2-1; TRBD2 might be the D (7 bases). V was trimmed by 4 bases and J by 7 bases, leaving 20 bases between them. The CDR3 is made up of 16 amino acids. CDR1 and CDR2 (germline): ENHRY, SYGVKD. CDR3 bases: TGTGCCATCAGTGCCCCCCGGGGGGCCACGACGAATGAGCAGTTCTTC. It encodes CAISAPRGATTNEQFF.